This T cell receptor beta chain was recorded in a study of cytomegalovirus exposure and HLA in healthy donors. A remark on this clone: The target antigen is unknown.

Study observations and caveats: Sequencing depth roughly uniform across donors was assumed in presence/absence analyses. Among immune exposure information, only CMV serostatus was available. According to a later analysis, donors in an Asian-associated ancestry cluster reportedly had fewer N-insertions than the approximately 620-donor mean. Common viral pathogens seemed, in a later analysis, to connect with several of the most significant clusters.

The V and J ends lost 5 bases and 6 bases, in that order; junction bases with no gene match: 5. Germline loops: CDR1 SGHTA, CDR2 FQGTGA. The CDR3 covers 13 residues. PCR amplification relied on 60 Vbeta primers (plus 13 Jbeta primers). The method was immunoSEQ multiplex PCR; TCRdb's version includes in-frame clones alone and lacks a portion of them. This sample carries some 250,000 clones, around 76% of them seen once, and the ten largest clones take around 5.7%. This receptor was obtained from a woman between 40 and 55 years old in good health and CMV-seropositive. The sample consisted of PBMCs. The J gene is TRBJ2-3, the V gene TRBV7-3, with 7 positions matching TRBD1. CDR3 nucleotide sequence: TGTGCCAGCAGCCTAGACAGGGACGATACGCAGTATTTT. The encoded protein is CASSLDRDDTQYF.